This TCR beta chain appears in the sequencing data of a study of metastatic and nonmetastatic thyroid tumors. TCRdb used MiXCR to call clones anew from the PCR reads. The sample comprises just over 7,500 clones, 27% of which are singletons, and approximately 18% rests with the top ten. Germline loops: CDR1 LGHNA, CDR2 YNFKEQ. V was clipped by 1 base and J by 2 bases, with 9 bases between them. The CDR3 has 14 residues. All patients were untreated before thyroid surgery. Sequencing used adjacent normal tissue. The chain couples TRBV4-2 to TRBJ2-7; D remains unclear. The source of this sequence is a female donor with papillary thyroid cancer or a benign thyroid nodule (not recorded which). Some clones in this sample may be carry-over from other donors' samples. The CDR3: CASSQAPNAYEQYF. The CDR3 region has the DNA TGTGCCAGCAGCCAAGCCCCTAATGCCTACGAGCAGTACTTC.